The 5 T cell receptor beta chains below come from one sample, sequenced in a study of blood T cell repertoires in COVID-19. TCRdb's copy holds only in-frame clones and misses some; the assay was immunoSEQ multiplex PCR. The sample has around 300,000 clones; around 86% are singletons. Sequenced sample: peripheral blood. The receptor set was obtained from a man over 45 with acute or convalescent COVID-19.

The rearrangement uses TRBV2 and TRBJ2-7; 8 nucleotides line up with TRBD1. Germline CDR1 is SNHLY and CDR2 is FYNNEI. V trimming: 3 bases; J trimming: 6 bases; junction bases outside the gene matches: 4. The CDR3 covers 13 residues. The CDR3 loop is CASSDVTGVEQYF. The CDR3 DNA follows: TGTGCCAGCAGTGATGTGACAGGGGTCGAGCAGTACTTC. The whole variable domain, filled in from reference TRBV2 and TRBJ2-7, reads EPEVTQTPSHQVTQMGQEVILRCVPISNHLYFYWYRQILGQKVEFLVSFYNNEISEKSEIFDDQFSVERPDGSNFTLKIRSTKLEDSAMYFCASSDVTGVEQYFGPGTRLTVT.

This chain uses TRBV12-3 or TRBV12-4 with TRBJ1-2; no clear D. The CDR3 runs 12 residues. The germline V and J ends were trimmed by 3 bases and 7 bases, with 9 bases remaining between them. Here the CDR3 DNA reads TGTGCCAGCAGTTTTTACCGGGTTGGCTACACCTTC. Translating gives CASSFYRVGYTF.

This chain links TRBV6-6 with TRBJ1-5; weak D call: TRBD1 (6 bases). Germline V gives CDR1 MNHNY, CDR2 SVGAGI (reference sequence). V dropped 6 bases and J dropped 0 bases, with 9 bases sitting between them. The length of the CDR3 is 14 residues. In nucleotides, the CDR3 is TGTGCCAGCAGCACAGGGTTTAGCAATCAGCCCCAGCATTTT. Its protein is CASSTGFSNQPQHF.

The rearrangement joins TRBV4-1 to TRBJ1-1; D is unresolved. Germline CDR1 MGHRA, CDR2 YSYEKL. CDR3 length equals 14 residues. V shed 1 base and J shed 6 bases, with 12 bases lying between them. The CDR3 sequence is CASSQGQLGAEAFF. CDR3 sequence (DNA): TGCGCCAGCAGCCAAGGGCAGCTGGGCGCTGAAGCTTTCTTT.

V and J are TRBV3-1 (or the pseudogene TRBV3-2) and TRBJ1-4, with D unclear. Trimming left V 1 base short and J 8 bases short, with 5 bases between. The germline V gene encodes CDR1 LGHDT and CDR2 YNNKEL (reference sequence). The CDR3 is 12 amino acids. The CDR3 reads CASSQGLEKLFF. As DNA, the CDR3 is TGTGCCAGCAGCCAAGGTCTCGAAAAACTGTTTTTT.